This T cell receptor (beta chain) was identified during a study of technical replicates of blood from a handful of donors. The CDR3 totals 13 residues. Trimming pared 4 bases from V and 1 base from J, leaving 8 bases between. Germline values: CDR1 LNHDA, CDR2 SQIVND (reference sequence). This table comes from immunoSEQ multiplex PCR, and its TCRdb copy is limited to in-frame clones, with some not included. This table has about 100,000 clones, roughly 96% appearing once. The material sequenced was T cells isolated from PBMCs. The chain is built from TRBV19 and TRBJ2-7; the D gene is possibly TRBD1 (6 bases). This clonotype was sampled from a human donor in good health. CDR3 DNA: TGTGCCAGTAGTAAGGACAGATCCTACGAGCAGTACTTC. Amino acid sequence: CASSKDRSYEQYF.